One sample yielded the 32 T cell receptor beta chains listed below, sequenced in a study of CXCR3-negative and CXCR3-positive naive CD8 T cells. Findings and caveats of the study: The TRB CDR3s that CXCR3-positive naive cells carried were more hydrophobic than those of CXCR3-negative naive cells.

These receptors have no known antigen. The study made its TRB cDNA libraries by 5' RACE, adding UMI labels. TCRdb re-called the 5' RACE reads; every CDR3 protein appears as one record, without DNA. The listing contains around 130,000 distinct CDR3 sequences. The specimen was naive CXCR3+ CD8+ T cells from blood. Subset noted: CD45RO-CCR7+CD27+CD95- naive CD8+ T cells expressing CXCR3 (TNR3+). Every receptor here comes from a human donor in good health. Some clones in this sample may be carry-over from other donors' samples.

The CDR3: CASSSPYNEQFF. The chain couples TRBV7-9 to TRBJ2-1. This CDR3 comprises 12 residues. Per the germline V gene, CDR1 is SEHNR and CDR2 is FQNEAQ (reference sequence).

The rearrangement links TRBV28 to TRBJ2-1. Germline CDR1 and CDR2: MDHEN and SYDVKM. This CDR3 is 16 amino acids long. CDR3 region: CASSNEDLKPYNEQFF.

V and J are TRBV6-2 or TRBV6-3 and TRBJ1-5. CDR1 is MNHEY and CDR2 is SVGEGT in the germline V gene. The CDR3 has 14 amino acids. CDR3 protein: CASSYGQDDQPQHF.

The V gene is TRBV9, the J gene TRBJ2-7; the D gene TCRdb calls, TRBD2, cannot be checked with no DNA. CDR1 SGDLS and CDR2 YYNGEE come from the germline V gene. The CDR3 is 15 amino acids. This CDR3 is CASSVGLASTYEQYF.

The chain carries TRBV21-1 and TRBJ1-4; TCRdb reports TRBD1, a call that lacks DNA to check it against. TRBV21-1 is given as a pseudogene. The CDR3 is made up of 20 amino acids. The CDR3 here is CASSYPVGTATSLTNEKLFF.

CDR3: CASSLVRPVQETQYF. V and J are TRBV12-3 or TRBV12-4 and TRBJ2-5; the D call of TRBD1 rests on TCRdb alone, since no DNA is present to check it. CDR3 length: 15 amino acids.

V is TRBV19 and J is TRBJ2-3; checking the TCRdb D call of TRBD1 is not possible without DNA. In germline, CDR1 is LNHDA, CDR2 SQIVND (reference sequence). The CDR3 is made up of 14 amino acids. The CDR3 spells CASSITTVADTQYF.

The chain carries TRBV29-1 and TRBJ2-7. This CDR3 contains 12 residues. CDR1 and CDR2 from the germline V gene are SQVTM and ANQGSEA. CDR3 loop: CSVGDSSYEQYF.

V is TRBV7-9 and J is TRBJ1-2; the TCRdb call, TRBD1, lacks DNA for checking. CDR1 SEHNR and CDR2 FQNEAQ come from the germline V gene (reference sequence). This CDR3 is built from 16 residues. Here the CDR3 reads CASSLPAGTEPYGYTF.

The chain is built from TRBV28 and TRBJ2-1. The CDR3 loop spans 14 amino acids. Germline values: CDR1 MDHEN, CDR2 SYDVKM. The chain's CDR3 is CASSSGRPYNEQFF.

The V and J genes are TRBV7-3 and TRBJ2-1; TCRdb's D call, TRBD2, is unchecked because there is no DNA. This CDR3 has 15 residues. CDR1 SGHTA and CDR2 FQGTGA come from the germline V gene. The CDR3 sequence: CASSLGLDSYNEQFF.

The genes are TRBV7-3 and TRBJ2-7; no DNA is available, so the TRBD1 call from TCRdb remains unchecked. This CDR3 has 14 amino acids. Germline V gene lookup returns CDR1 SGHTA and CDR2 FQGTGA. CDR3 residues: CASPPRQPCYEQYF.

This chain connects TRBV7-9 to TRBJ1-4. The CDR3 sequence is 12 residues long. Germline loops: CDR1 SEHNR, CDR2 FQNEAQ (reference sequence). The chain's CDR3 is CASRQSNEKLFF.

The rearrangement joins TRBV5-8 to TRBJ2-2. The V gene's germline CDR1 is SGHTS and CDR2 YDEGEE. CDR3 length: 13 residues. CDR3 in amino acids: CASSLAWTGELFF. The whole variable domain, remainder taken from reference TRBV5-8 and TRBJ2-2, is EAGVTQSPTHLIKTRGQQATLRCSPISGHTSVYWYQQALGLGLQFLLWYDEGEERNRGNFPPRFSGRQFPNYSSELNVNALELEDSALYLCASSLAWTGELFFGEGSRLTVL.

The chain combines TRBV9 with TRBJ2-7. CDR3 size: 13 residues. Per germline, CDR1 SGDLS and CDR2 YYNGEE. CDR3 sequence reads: CASSSPLTYEQYF.

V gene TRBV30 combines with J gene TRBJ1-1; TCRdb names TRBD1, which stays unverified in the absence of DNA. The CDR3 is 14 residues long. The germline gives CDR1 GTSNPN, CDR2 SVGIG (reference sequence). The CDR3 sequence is CAWSVRGANTEAFF.

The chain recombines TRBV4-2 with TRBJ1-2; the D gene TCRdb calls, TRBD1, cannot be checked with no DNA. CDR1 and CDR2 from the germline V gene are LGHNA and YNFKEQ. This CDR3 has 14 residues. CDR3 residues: CASSQGTTNYGYTF.

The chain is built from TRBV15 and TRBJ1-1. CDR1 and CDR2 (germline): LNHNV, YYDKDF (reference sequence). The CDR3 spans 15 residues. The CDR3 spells CATSRDLEVNTEAFF.

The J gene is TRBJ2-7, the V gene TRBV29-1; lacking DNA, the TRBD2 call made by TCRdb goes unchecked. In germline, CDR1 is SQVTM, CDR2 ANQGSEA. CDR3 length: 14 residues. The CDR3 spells CSVVVGGELGEQYF.

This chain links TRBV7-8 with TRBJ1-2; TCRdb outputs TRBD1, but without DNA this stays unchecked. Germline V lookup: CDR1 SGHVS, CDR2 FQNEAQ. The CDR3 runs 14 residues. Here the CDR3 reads CASSLQQGPYGYTF.

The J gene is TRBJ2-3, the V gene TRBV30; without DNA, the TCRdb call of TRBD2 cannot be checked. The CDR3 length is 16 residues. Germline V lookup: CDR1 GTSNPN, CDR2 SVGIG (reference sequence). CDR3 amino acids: CAWNLGLAGRTDTQYF.

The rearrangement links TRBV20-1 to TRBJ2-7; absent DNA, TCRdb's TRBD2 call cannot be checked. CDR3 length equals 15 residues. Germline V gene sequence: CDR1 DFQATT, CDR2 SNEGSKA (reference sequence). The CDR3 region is CSARDVGAGSYEQYF.

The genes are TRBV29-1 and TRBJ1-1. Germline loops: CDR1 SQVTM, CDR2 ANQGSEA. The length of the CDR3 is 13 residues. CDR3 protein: CSVENGLVTEAFF.

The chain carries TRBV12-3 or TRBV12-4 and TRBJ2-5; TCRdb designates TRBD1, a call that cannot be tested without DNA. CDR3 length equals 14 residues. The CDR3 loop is CASSPSQGEETQYF.

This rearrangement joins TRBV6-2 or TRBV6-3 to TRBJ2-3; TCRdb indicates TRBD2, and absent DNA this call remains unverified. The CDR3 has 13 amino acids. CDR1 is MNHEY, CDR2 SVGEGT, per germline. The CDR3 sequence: CASTRGWADTQYF.

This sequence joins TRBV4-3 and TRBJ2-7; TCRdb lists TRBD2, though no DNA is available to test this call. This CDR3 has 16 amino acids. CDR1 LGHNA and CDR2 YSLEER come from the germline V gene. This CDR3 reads CASSQDRGGVVYEQYF.

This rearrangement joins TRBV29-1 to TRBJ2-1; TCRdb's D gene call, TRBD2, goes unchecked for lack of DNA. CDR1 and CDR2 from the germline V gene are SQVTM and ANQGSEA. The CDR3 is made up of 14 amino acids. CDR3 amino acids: CSVEVAGAGYEQFF.

The CDR3 sequence: CASSWTESYGYTF. The V call is TRBV5-1, the J call TRBJ1-2. The length of the CDR3 is 13 residues. Germline CDR1 is SGHRS and CDR2 is YFSETQ.

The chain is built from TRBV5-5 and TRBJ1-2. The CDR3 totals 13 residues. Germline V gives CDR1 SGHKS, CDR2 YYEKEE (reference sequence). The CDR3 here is CASIVVETDGYTF.

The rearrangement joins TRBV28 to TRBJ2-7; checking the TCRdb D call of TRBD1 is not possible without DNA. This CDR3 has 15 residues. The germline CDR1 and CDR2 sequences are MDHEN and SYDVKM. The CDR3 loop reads CASSFLDRGSWEQYF.

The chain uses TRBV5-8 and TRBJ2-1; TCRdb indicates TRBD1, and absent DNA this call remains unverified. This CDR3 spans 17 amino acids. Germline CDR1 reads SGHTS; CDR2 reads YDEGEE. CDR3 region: CASSPGSYSSLYNEQFF.

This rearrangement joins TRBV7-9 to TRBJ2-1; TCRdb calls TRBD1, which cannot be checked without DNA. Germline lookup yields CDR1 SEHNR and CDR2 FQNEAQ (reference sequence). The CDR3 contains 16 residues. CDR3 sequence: CASSPLFGQGDNEQFF. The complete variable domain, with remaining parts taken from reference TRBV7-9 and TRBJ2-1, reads DTGVSQNPRHKITKRGQNVTFRCDPISEHNRLYWYRQTLGQGPEFLTYFQNEAQLEKSRLLSDRFSAERPKGSFSTLEIQRTEQGDSAMYLCASSPLFGQGDNEQFFGPGTRLTVL.